The T cell receptor (beta chain) under discussion was sequenced for a study of cytomegalovirus exposure and HLA in healthy donors. Study-level findings and limits: Prediction of most subjects' HLA-A and HLA-B alleles by TCR beta sequences was reportedly accurate.

Note on this clone: The antigen is not known.

The PCR had 60 Vbeta and 13 Jbeta primers. As originally analysed: Around 11 million of tens of millions of unique TCR beta chains were shared, per a later count. Profiling relied on immunoSEQ multiplex PCR, and the TCRdb table lists in-frame clones only, not all of them. The D gene and trimming were derived from the DNA, and the V and J assignments and clone size from that table. The table for this sample gives tens of thousands of clones. This clonotype was obtained from a woman aged 40 to 50 in good health and CMV-seropositive. The specimen sequenced was PBMCs.

Here the CDR3 reads CASSPGTSGSFETQYF. Here the CDR3 DNA reads TGTGCCAGCAGCCCAGGGACTAGCGGGAGTTTTGAGACCCAGTACTTC. The gene calls are TRBV7-3 and TRBJ2-5; 14 bases match TRBD2. Per the germline V gene, CDR1 is SGHTA and CDR2 is FQGTGA. The CDR3 is 16 amino acids. Trimming took 5 bases from V and 5 from J; bases not matched to a gene: 7.